Below, 17 T cell receptor beta chains from the same sample are listed, as sequenced in a study of blood T cell repertoires in COVID-19. Using immunoSEQ multiplex PCR, the repertoire was profiled, and TCRdb retains in-frame clones only, with some absent. This sample has 150,000 to 200,000 clones, with approximately 86% found just once. The sample taken for sequencing was peripheral blood. The receptor set was obtained from a woman younger than 45 with active or convalescent COVID-19.

V is TRBV6-5 and J is TRBJ1-6, with 11 bases fitting TRBD1. The V gene's germline CDR1 is MNHEY and CDR2 SVGAGI. With V trimmed by 4 bases and J by 10 bases, 9 bases remained unmatched. The CDR3 is 16 amino acids. The CDR3 sequence is CASSLSPGQGGSPLHF. CDR3 sequence (DNA): TGTGCCAGCAGTTTATCTCCGGGACAGGGGGGGTCACCCCTCCACTTT.

The V call is TRBV6-5, the J call TRBJ2-7; the match to TRBD2 covers 9 bases. The CDR3 sequence is 14 residues long. Losses at the gene ends were 6 bases for V and 6 bases for J; bases not matched to a gene: 9. Germline V gene lookup returns CDR1 MNHEY and CDR2 SVGAGI. The CDR3 here is CASSPGTSNSEQYF. Here the CDR3 DNA reads TGTGCCAGCAGCCCCGGGACTAGCAATTCCGAGCAGTACTTC.

The rearrangement joins TRBV2 to TRBJ2-7; D call uncertain. This CDR3 is built from 12 residues. Between the trimmed V and J ends, which lost 6 bases and 7 bases, there was a span of 13 bases. Germline CDR1 reads SNHLY; CDR2 reads FYNNEI. The CDR3 nucleotides read TGTGCCAGCAGCCCCGTGGCCCCTGAGCAGTACTTC. Translation: CASSPVAPEQYF.

The chain is built from TRBV5-1 and TRBJ1-2; D is unresolved. Germline lookup yields CDR1 SGHRS and CDR2 YFSETQ. The CDR3 is 13 residues long. V was clipped by 0 bases and J by 6 bases, with 9 bases between them. CDR3 residues: CASSLGQADGYTF. In DNA form, the CDR3 reads TGCGCCAGCAGCTTGGGGCAGGCTGATGGCTACACCTTC.

This clone was picked up a small number of times. This chain connects TRBV2 to TRBJ2-1; 8 nucleotides match TRBD1. This CDR3 is built from 14 residues. CDR1 is SNHLY and CDR2 is FYNNEI in the germline V gene. V trimming: 7 bases; J trimming: 8 bases; junction bases outside the gene matches: 10. CDR3 nucleotides: TGTGCCAGCAAACCTCGGACAGGGTCGGATGAGCAGTTCTTC. It codes for CASKPRTGSDEQFF. The full variable domain, its missing parts supplied by reference TRBV2 and TRBJ2-1, is EPEVTQTPSHQVTQMGQEVILRCVPISNHLYFYWYRQILGQKVEFLVSFYNNEISEKSEIFDDQFSVERPDGSNFTLKIRSTKLEDSAMYFCASKPRTGSDEQFFGPGTRLTVL.

This chain links TRBV6-5 with TRBJ2-3, with TRBD1 matching over 8 bases. This CDR3 is built from 15 residues. The ends lost 4 bases at V and 4 bases at J; junction bases unmatched: 7. Germline CDR1 MNHEY, CDR2 SVGAGI. In nucleotides, the CDR3 is TGTGCCAGCAGTTTCTCAGGACAGGGCGCAGATACGCAGTATTTT. Translation: CASSFSGQGADTQYF.

This clone came up a few times. The identical CDR3 is also encoded by other nucleotide sequences in the sample. The chain links TRBV19 to TRBJ1-5; D not certain. V lost 2 bases, J lost 0 bases, and 8 bases lay in between. CDR3 length equals 15 residues. The germline CDR1 and CDR2 sequences are LNHDA and SQIVND (reference sequence). The CDR3: CASSISPNSNQPQHF. The DNA for the CDR3 is TGTGCCAGTAGTATAAGTCCTAATAGCAATCAGCCCCAGCATTTT.

This sequence joins TRBV13 and TRBJ2-5; 12 positions match TRBD1. V lost 5 bases, J lost 4 bases, and 11 bases stayed unmatched. The CDR3 is 17 residues long. Germline CDR1 reads PRHDT; CDR2 reads FYEKMQ (reference sequence). In nucleotides, the CDR3 is TGTGCCAGCAGCCCAAACCCCCGGGACAGGGGGCCAGAGACCCAGTACTTC. This encodes CASSPNPRDRGPETQYF.

The chain joins TRBV3-1 (or the pseudogene TRBV3-2) to TRBJ2-2; tentatively, D is TRBD2 (5 bases). The CDR3 totals 14 residues. With 0 bases removed from V and 4 bases from J, the gap between germline ends came to 6 bases. Germline assignment: CDR1 LGHDT and CDR2 YNNKEL (reference sequence). The DNA of the CDR3 is TGTGCCAGCAGCCAAGACAGCGGCACCGGGGAGCTGTTTTTT. This sequence encodes CASSQDSGTGELFF.

The genes are TRBV11-2 and TRBJ1-4, with TRBD1 as a possible D gene (6 bases). V dropped 4 bases and J dropped 8 bases, with 29 bases sitting between them. Germline V gives CDR1 SGHAT, CDR2 FQNNGV. This CDR3 has 19 amino acids. The CDR3 coding sequence is TGTGCCAGCAGCTCCACCACCCGGGGACAAAGTATATTAGGGGAAAAACTGTTTTTT. Translation gives CASSSTTRGQSILGEKLFF.

The V call is TRBV20-1, the J call TRBJ2-7; D might be TRBD2 (6 bases). The germline V and J ends were trimmed by 0 bases and 8 bases, with 8 bases remaining between them. The CDR3 length is 11 residues. CDR1 is DFQATT, CDR2 SNEGSKA, per germline (reference sequence). CDR3 in amino acids: CSARDGRQQYF. Written as DNA, the CDR3 is TGCAGTGCTAGAGATGGGAGGCAGCAGTACTTC.

This clone was observed once. This sequence joins TRBV24-1 and TRBJ1-4; no firm D call. In germline, CDR1 is KGHDR, CDR2 SFDVKD. V lost 5 bases to trimming and J lost 3 bases, with 9 bases between them. The CDR3 runs to 14 residues. In nucleotides, the CDR3 is TGTGCCACCAGTGCGGGTAGATCTAATGAAAAACTGTTTTTT. It specifies CATSAGRSNEKLFF.

The chain couples TRBV19 to TRBJ2-5; the D gene is possibly TRBD1 (5 bases). Germline V gene lookup returns CDR1 LNHDA and CDR2 SQIVND (reference sequence). V was pared by 5 bases and J by 5 bases, with 12 bases between. This CDR3 comprises 13 residues. The CDR3 region is CASSGRVGETQYF. In nucleotides, the CDR3 is TGTGCCAGTAGTGGCAGGGTAGGGGAGACCCAGTACTTC.

The CDR3 DNA follows: TGTGCCAGCAGCAAAGGGGGGGTAGCGGACTACAATGAGCAGTTCTTC. It encodes CASSKGGVADYNEQFF. This rearrangement joins TRBV21-1 to TRBJ2-1; TRBD2 is the table's D call, not checked against the DNA. TRBV21-1 is flagged as a pseudogene. The CDR3 consists of 16 residues.

This clone was seen just once. Sequence at one end of the junction differs from germline and may be a read error. The chain is built from TRBV10-1 and TRBJ2-1; TRBD2 matches 8 bases. The CDR3 sequence is 14 residues long. In germline, CDR1 is WNHNN, CDR2 SYGVQD (reference sequence). CDR3: CASTGGLGVGVCVF. CDR3 nucleotides: TGCGCCAGCACCGGGGGACTAGGGGTAGGAGTCTGCGTCTTC.

This clone was observed a few times. The chain links TRBV11-2 to TRBJ2-2; 7 bases are shared with TRBD1. The CDR3 contains 14 residues. After removal of 7 bases from V and 4 bases from J, the junction contained 6 bases not matched to a gene. Germline CDR1 SGHAT, CDR2 FQNNGV. The CDR3 region is CASTRQGGTGELFF. The CDR3, as DNA: TGTGCCAGCACCAGACAGGGTGGCACCGGGGAGCTGTTTTTT.

The chain uses TRBV7-5 and TRBJ1-6; the tabulated D call, TRBD1, remains unverified against the DNA. TRBV7-5 is designated a pseudogene. This CDR3 spans 16 amino acids. CDR3 sequence (DNA): TGTGCCAGAAGCTTAGTAGATTGGACACTTGATTCACCCCTCCACTTT. It codes for CARSLVDWTLDSPLHF.